This T cell receptor beta chain was observed in a study of CD8+CD57+ T cells in acquired aplastic anemia. This clonotype was detected only once. CD8+CD57+ cell expansion, shown by flow cytometry, had occurred in the patients selected for sequencing. TCR beta VDJ and CDR3 profiling used genomic DNA as template. One entry per CDR3 protein results from TCRdb running MiXCR on the reads. The sample gives some 200,000 distinct CDR3 sequences, 55% to 65% of which show up once; 58% is in the top ten. The TCR originated in a human donor with aplastic anemia. The sequenced sample consisted of sorted CD4+, CD8+, or CD8+CD57+ T cells (not recorded which) from PBMCs.

The CDR3 bases are TGTGCCACCAGTTCCGGGACAGGAAAACTGTTTTTT. Residues: CATSSGTGKLFF. The chain carries TRBV24-1 and TRBJ1-4; 8 bases fit TRBD1. The V gene end was trimmed by 6 bases and the J gene end by 10 bases; junction bases not matched to a gene: 3. The germline V gene has CDR1 KGHDR and CDR2 SFDVKD. This CDR3 is built from 12 residues.